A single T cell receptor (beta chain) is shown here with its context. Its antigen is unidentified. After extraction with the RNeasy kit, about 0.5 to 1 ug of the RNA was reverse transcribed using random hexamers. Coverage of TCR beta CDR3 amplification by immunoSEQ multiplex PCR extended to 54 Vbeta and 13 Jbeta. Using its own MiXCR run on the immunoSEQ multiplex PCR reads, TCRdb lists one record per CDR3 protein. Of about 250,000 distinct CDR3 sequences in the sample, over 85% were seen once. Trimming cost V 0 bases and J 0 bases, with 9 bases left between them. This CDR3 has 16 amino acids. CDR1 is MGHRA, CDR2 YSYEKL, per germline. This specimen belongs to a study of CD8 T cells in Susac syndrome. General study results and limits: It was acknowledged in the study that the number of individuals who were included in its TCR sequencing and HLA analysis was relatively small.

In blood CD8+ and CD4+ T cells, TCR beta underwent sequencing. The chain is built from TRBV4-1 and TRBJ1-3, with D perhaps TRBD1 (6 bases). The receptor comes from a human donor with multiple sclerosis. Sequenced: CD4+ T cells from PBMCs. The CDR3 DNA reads TGCGCCAGCAGCCAAGATCTCAGGGGCTCTGGAAACACCATATATTTT. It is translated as CASSQDLRGSGNTIYF.